What follows are 13 T cell receptor beta chains derived from one specimen sequenced in a study of cytomegalovirus exposure and HLA in healthy donors. The PCR ran on 60 Vbeta and 13 Jbeta primers. Assay used: immunoSEQ multiplex PCR; TCRdb lists only in-frame clones, some missing. Its clone listing holds tens of thousands of clones. Sequencing used PBMCs. The receptors come from a woman aged 25 to 39 in good health and CMV-seropositive.

This sequence joins TRBV7-6 and TRBJ2-1, with 9 positions matching TRBD2. CDR1 and CDR2 from the germline V gene are SGHVS and FNYEAQ. The trim removed 0 bases at V and 0 bases at J, leaving 12 bases unmatched. CDR3 size: 20 residues. The CDR3 sequence is CASSLARAGGLPSSYNEQFF. The CDR3 coding sequence is TGTGCCAGCAGCTTAGCACGAGCGGGAGGCCTACCAAGCTCCTACAATGAGCAGTTCTTC.

The V call is TRBV6-1, the J call TRBJ1-5, with TRBD1 identical over 8 bases. The trim removed 10 bases at V and 2 bases at J, leaving 7 bases unmatched. The CDR3 totals 14 residues. The germline V gene encodes CDR1 MNHNS and CDR2 SASEGT. This CDR3 reads CATPGQGRNQPQHF. CDR3 in DNA: TGTGCCACCCCCGGACAGGGCCGCAATCAGCCCCAGCATTTT.

The chain couples TRBV5-6 to TRBJ2-7; 7 positions match TRBD1. The CDR3 runs to 12 residues. Germline V gene sequence: CDR1 SGHDT, CDR2 YYEEEE. V dropped 7 bases and J dropped 3; count of bases not matched to a gene: 4. The CDR3 DNA follows: TGTGCCAGCGGGGACAGTGTCTACGAGCAGTACTTC. It translates to CASGDSVYEQYF.

Comments on this clone: At one end, the junction sequence differs from germline, possibly due to a read error. V is TRBV11-2 and J is TRBJ2-1; no clear D. The CDR3 has 14 amino acids. The V gene's germline CDR1 is SGHAT and CDR2 FQNNGV. The CDR3 region is CASSGVVSDNEQFF. The CDR3 DNA reads as TGTGCCAGCAGCGGAGTGGTCTCCGACAATGAGCAGTTCTTC.

The rearrangement joins TRBV5-1 to TRBJ2-7; 10 nucleotides align to TRBD2. The germline CDR1 and CDR2 sequences are SGHRS and YFSETQ. This CDR3 spans 14 amino acids. V shed 0 bases and J 5 bases; nucleotides not matched to a gene: 2. CDR3 protein: CASSLALAGDEQYF. CDR3 nucleotide sequence: TGCGCCAGCAGCTTGGCGCTAGCGGGAGACGAGCAGTACTTC.

This rearrangement joins TRBV2 to TRBJ2-2; TRBD2 is a possible D gene (6 bases). Trimming shortened V by 6 bases and J by 6 bases, and 14 bases separated the two germline ends. The CDR3 is made up of 14 amino acids. In germline, CDR1 is SNHLY, CDR2 FYNNEI. Here the CDR3 DNA reads TGTGCCAGCAGGGGGGACTGGGAGGCCGGGGAGCTGTTTTTT. Protein: CASRGDWEAGELFF.

CDR3: CASSSTGLGYGYTF. The CDR3 nucleotides are TGTGCCAGCAGCTCCACAGGGCTGGGCTATGGCTACACCTTC. The chain uses TRBV28 and TRBJ1-2, with a possible D match to TRBD1 (6 bases). This CDR3 spans 14 amino acids. Trimming removed 6 bases at V and 4 bases at J, with 15 bases between. Germline V lookup: CDR1 MDHEN, CDR2 SYDVKM.

The chain has TRBV5-1 and TRBJ1-1, with TRBD1 as a possible D gene (5 bases). The V gene lost 0 bases and the J gene lost 0 bases, with 15 bases spanning the gap. This CDR3 is 17 amino acids long. Germline CDR1 reads SGHRS; CDR2 reads YFSETQ. The CDR3, as DNA: TGCGCCAGCAGCTTGGTCGGGGGGGGAGAGGTGAACACTGAAGCTTTCTTT. This gives the protein CASSLVGGGEVNTEAFF.

CDR3 in amino acids: CSVAQGYSNQPQHF. CDR3 coding DNA: TGCAGCGTTGCTCAGGGCTATAGCAATCAGCCCCAGCATTTT. This sequence joins TRBV29-1 and TRBJ1-5, with a tentative D call TRBD1 (5 bases). CDR1 and CDR2 from the germline V gene are SQVTM and ANQGSEA. V lost 4 bases, J lost 0 bases, and 10 bases lay in between. The CDR3 runs to 14 residues.

This chain connects TRBV9 to TRBJ2-3; 8 bases fit TRBD1. This CDR3 comprises 15 residues. The junction had 8 bases not matched to a gene; V was cut back by 6 bases and J by 2 bases. Germline V gene lookup returns CDR1 SGDLS and CDR2 YYNGEE. CDR3 DNA: TGTGCCAGCAACCCAGGGGGCGCGGTCACAGATACGCAGTATTTT. This gives the protein CASNPGGAVTDTQYF.

The gene calls are TRBV30 and TRBJ2-1; maybe TRBD2 (7 bases). Trimming removed 8 bases from V and 3 bases from J, with 20 bases in between. The CDR3 is 15 residues long. Germline CDR1 is GTSNPN and CDR2 is SVGIG (reference sequence). The CDR3 DNA reads TGTGCCGCTAGGGGGGGGAAAATGGGCTACAATGAGCAGTTCTTC. Its translation: CAARGGKMGYNEQFF.

CDR3 loop: CASSGQYNEQFF. The CDR3 nucleotides read TGTGCCAGCAGTGGACAGTACAATGAGCAGTTCTTC. The gene calls are TRBV6-1 and TRBJ2-1; the D gene is possibly TRBD1 (5 bases). V gave up 4 bases and J gave up 4 bases, with 5 bases separating them. The CDR3 runs to 12 residues. The germline V gene has CDR1 MNHNS and CDR2 SASEGT.

The rearrangement uses TRBV2 and TRBJ2-5; D uncertain. The germline V gene encodes CDR1 SNHLY and CDR2 FYNNEI. Trimming shortened V by 7 bases and J by 2 bases, and 5 bases separated the two germline ends. CDR3 length: 11 residues. CDR3 bases: TGTGCCAGCATTCAACAAGAGACCCAGTACTTC. It is translated as CASIQQETQYF.